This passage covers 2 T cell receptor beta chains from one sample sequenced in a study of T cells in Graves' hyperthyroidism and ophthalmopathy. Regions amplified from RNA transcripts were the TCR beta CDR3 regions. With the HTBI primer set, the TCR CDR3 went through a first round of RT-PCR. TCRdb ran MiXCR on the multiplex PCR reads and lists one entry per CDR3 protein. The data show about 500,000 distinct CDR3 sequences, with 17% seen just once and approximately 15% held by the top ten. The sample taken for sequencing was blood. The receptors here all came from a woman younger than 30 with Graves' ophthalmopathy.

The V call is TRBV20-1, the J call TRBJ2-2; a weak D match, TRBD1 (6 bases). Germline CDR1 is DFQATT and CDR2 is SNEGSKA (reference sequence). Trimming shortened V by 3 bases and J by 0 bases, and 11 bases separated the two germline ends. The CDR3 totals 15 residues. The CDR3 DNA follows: TGCAGTGCTAGGGGGGCACGAGCGAACACCGGGGAGCTGTTTTTT. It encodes CSARGARANTGELFF.

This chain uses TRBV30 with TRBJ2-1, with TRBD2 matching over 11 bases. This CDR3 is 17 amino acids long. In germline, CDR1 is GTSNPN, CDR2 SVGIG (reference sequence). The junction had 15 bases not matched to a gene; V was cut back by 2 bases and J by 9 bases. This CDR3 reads CAWSNPSLSGGASEQFF. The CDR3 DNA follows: TGTGCCTGGAGTAACCCTTCCCTTAGCGGGGGGGCCAGTGAGCAGTTCTTC.